This is a list of T cell receptor beta chains from one sample in a study of blood T cell repertoires in COVID-19. Sequenced by immunoSEQ multiplex PCR; TCRdb stores in-frame clones only, minus some. The sample contains 50,000 to 65,000 clones, approximately 86% of which appear only once. The sample consisted of peripheral blood. These TCRs come from a man aged 45-65 years with active COVID-19. The CDR3 runs from the conserved cysteine through the conserved F or W. Fields, in order: clone size, V gene, CDR3 protein. Expanded clones get a size class; other rows say once, few or many, or leave the size out.

size: NA; V: TRBV13; CDR3: CASSTRGTAEAFF
size: NA; V: TRBV2; CDR3: CASRARTSTDTQYF
size: NA; V: TRBV20-1; CDR3: CSASSYRDTGNTIYF
size: NA; V: TRBV5-1; CDR3: CASSRTGEKETQYF
size: NA; V: TRBV4-3; CDR3: CASSQDIAGDQPQHF
size: NA; V: TRBV7-3; CDR3: CASSWSGGAGNEQFF
size: NA; V: TRBV7-2; CDR3: CASSIQASGIYGYTF
size: NA; V: TRBV7-8; CDR3: CASSSRGFADTQYF
size: NA; V: TRBV25-1; CDR3: CASSPTGFPEAFF
size: NA; V: TRBV6-5; CDR3: CASTMSRDRGTEAFF
size: NA; V: TRBV30; CDR3: CAWSPQGSSNQPQHF
size: NA; V: TRBV7-3; CDR3: CASSPQGVDTDTQYF
size: NA; V: TRBV9; CDR3: CASSVGTSGGPETQYF
size: NA; V: TRBV19; CDR3: CATKSRVGGPDEQYF
size: NA; V: TRBV2; CDR3: CASRRRTTNEKLFF
size: NA; V: TRBV6-2/TRBV6-3; CDR3: CASSGLGSSYEQYF
size: few; V: TRBV5-1; CDR3: CASSLRGHGTYEQYF
size: few; V: TRBV9; CDR3: CASSVGEEQFF
size: NA; V: TRBV6-5; CDR3: CASSSGSEGDTQYF
size: few; V: TRBV11-2; CDR3: CASSAQGGFSYEQYF
size: NA; V: TRBV5-6; CDR3: CASSFYRQGTEAFF
size: once; V: TRBV21-1; CDR3: CASSKGTRGNGYTF
size: NA; V: TRBV5-1; CDR3: CASSWGETEAFF
size: NA; V: TRBV25-1; CDR3: CASSEPDRANSPLHF
size: NA; V: TRBV9; CDR3: CASSVDFGQGYETQYF
size: NA; V: TRBV20-1; CDR3: CSARDNEQFF
size: once; V: TRBV5-1; CDR3: CASSLGLLAGPEQFF
size: NA; V: TRBV11-2; CDR3: CASRSIRRGGNEQFF
size: few; V: TRBV19; CDR3: CASSTGQSGQPQHF
size: medium-sized; V: TRBV29-1; CDR3: CSVDAWGTDGYTF
size: NA; V: TRBV7-2; CDR3: CARTKPYTLVGPYEQYF
size: NA; V: TRBV7-9; CDR3: CASSPGLSTDTQYF
size: NA; V: TRBV6-2/TRBV6-3; CDR3: CASSYGLVGPQGQPQHF
size: NA; V: TRBV7-9; CDR3: CASSLAGTVDSPLHF
size: NA; V: TRBV4-1; CDR3: CASSQDSSGGADTQYF
size: once; V: TRBV2; CDR3: CASRAGGYEQYF
size: once; V: TRBV19; CDR3: CASSEGANIQYF
size: NA; V: TRBV29-1; CDR3: CSVALREAVKEAFF
size: NA; V: TRBV5-1; CDR3: CASRERESSGNTIYF